A selection of T cell receptor beta chains follows, all from one sample in a study of post-analysis software for immune sequencing data. MiXCR was run by TCRdb on the PCR reads, yielding one entry per CDR3 protein. The table lists 700,000 to 900,000 distinct CDR3 sequences, 40% to 55% of them singletons. Specimen: blood. These receptors all stem from a girl between 5 and 17 years old with multiple sclerosis. Each CDR3 is given with its conserved first and last residue. The order of the fields is D gene, V gene, clone size, J gene, CDR3 protein, CDR3 DNA. The D gene is left open where the match is weak. A clone size is listed for some rows: how often the clone was seen (once, few, many), or a class if it is expanded.

d_gene: NA
v_gene: TRBV20-1
abundance: few
j_gene: TRBJ2-3
CDR3aa: CSAEGLTDTQYF
CDR3nt: TGCAGTGCGGAGGGACTCACAGATACGCAGTATTTT

d_gene: NA
v_gene: TRBV28
abundance: NA
j_gene: TRBJ2-1
CDR3aa: CANSLAPGTYEQFF
CDR3nt: TGTGCCAACAGTTTAGCCCCTGGTACCTACGAGCAGTTCTTC

d_gene: NA
v_gene: TRBV29-1
abundance: few
j_gene: TRBJ1-2
CDR3aa: CSVEEGIGRDYGYTF
CDR3nt: TGCAGCGTTGAAGAGGGAATAGGCCGGGACTATGGCTACACCTTC

d_gene: NA
v_gene: TRBV20-1
abundance: few
j_gene: TRBJ2-7
CDR3aa: CSASLSAGRGVGYEQYF
CDR3nt: TGCAGTGCTAGTCTTTCGGCGGGAAGGGGAGTAGGATACGAGCAGTACTTC

d_gene: NA
v_gene: TRBV20-1
abundance: NA
j_gene: TRBJ2-3
CDR3aa: CSATEPLGTQYF
CDR3nt: TGCAGTGCTACTGAACCCTTGGGAACGCAGTATTTT

d_gene: NA
v_gene: TRBV29-1
abundance: NA
j_gene: TRBJ1-2
CDR3aa: CSVEEFTSRKQNYGYTF
CDR3nt: TGCAGCGTTGAAGAGTTTACTTCGAGAAAACAGAACTATGGCTACACCTTC

d_gene: NA
v_gene: TRBV6-4
abundance: NA
j_gene: TRBJ2-5
CDR3aa: CASRDPRGGKQYF
CDR3nt: TGTGCCAGCAGAGACCCTCGAGGGGGGAAGCAGTACTTC

d_gene: NA
v_gene: TRBV11-3
abundance: few
j_gene: TRBJ1-6
CDR3aa: CASSLDHDSPLHF
CDR3nt: TGTGCCAGCAGCTTAGATCACGATTCACCCCTCCACTTT

d_gene: NA
v_gene: TRBV9
abundance: NA
j_gene: TRBJ1-4
CDR3aa: CASSPGSATNEKLFF
CDR3nt: TGTGCCAGCAGCCCAGGAAGTGCAACTAATGAAAAACTGTTTTTT

d_gene: TRBD2
v_gene: TRBV7-3
abundance: few
j_gene: TRBJ2-1
CDR3aa: CASRPTSGAYNEQFF
CDR3nt: TGTGCCAGCAGGCCTACTAGCGGGGCCTACAATGAGCAGTTCTTC

d_gene: NA
v_gene: TRBV18
abundance: few
j_gene: TRBJ1-2
CDR3aa: CASSPNGGANYGYTF
CDR3nt: TGTGCCAGCTCACCAAACGGGGGAGCCAACTATGGCTACACCTTC

d_gene: TRBD2
v_gene: TRBV3-1
abundance: NA
j_gene: TRBJ2-7
CDR3aa: CASRPQASGSHERYF
CDR3nt: TGTGCCAGCAGGCCCCAGGCTAGCGGGAGCCACGAGCGGTACTTC

d_gene: NA
v_gene: TRBV5-1
abundance: NA
j_gene: TRBJ2-7
CDR3aa: CASSLGKEGDEQYF
CDR3nt: TGCGCCAGCAGCTTGGGCAAGGAAGGGGACGAGCAGTACTTC

d_gene: TRBD2
v_gene: TRBV5-6
abundance: NA
j_gene: TRBJ2-7
CDR3aa: CASTKGAGVGYEQYF
CDR3nt: TGTGCCAGCACCAAAGGGGCGGGAGTCGGCTACGAGCAGTACTTC

d_gene: TRBD2
v_gene: TRBV6-1
abundance: NA
j_gene: TRBJ2-3
CDR3aa: CASSEWRLAPSTDTQYF
CDR3nt: TGTGCCAGCAGTGAATGGAGACTAGCGCCTAGCACAGATACGCAGTATTTT

d_gene: NA
v_gene: TRBV7-9
abundance: few
j_gene: TRBJ2-5
CDR3aa: CASSLEQPGEQYF
CDR3nt: TGTGCCAGCAGCTTAGAACAGCCGGGAGAGCAGTACTTC

d_gene: NA
v_gene: TRBV6-6
abundance: few
j_gene: TRBJ2-6
CDR3aa: CASSFPGLTSGANVLTF
CDR3nt: TGTGCCAGCAGTTTCCCGGGACTGACCTCTGGGGCCAACGTCCTGACTTTC

d_gene: NA
v_gene: TRBV19
abundance: NA
j_gene: TRBJ1-4
CDR3aa: CASSPPEQVLNEKLFF
CDR3nt: TGTGCCAGTAGTCCACCGGAACAGGTGTTAAATGAAAAACTGTTTTTT

d_gene: NA
v_gene: TRBV20-1
abundance: NA
j_gene: TRBJ2-3
CDR3aa: CSAPGTSSITYF
CDR3nt: TGCAGTGCTCCCGGGACCAGCTCTATTACGTATTTT

d_gene: NA
v_gene: TRBV28
abundance: NA
j_gene: TRBJ1-2
CDR3aa: CASSLVVGNYGYTF
CDR3nt: TGTGCCAGCAGTTTGGTGGTGGGTAACTATGGCTACACCTTC

d_gene: NA
v_gene: TRBV5-8
abundance: NA
j_gene: TRBJ2-1
CDR3aa: CASSPLGGANIEQFF
CDR3nt: TGTGCCAGCAGCCCCCTGGGGGGAGCCAATATTGAGCAGTTCTTC

d_gene: NA
v_gene: TRBV2
abundance: NA
j_gene: TRBJ2-1
CDR3aa: CASRGGPLYNEQFF
CDR3nt: TGTGCCAGCCGTGGTGGGCCGCTATACAATGAGCAGTTCTTC

d_gene: TRBD2
v_gene: TRBV6-1
abundance: NA
j_gene: TRBJ2-5
CDR3aa: CASRLAGLETQYF
CDR3nt: TGTGCCAGCAGACTAGCGGGTTTGGAGACCCAGTACTTC

d_gene: NA
v_gene: TRBV20-1
abundance: NA
j_gene: TRBJ2-7
CDR3aa: CSAAVSGFSYEQYF
CDR3nt: TGCAGTGCTGCGGTTTCGGGGTTCTCCTACGAGCAGTACTTC

d_gene: NA
v_gene: TRBV7-9
abundance: NA
j_gene: TRBJ1-1
CDR3aa: CASSLDRLRNTEAFF
CDR3nt: TGTGCCAGCAGCTTAGACAGGCTGAGGAACACTGAAGCTTTCTTT

d_gene: NA
v_gene: TRBV28
abundance: once
j_gene: TRBJ2-1
CDR3aa: CASSIGPNNEQFF
CDR3nt: TGTGCCAGCAGTATCGGGCCGAACAATGAGCAGTTCTTC

d_gene: TRBD1
v_gene: TRBV4-3
abundance: few
j_gene: TRBJ2-7
CDR3aa: CASSQEGQGNYEQYF
CDR3nt: TGCGCCAGCAGCCAAGAGGGACAGGGGAACTACGAGCAGTACTTC

d_gene: NA
v_gene: TRBV29-1
abundance: NA
j_gene: TRBJ2-5
CDR3aa: CSVPIAETQYF
CDR3nt: TGCAGCGTTCCTATCGCGGAGACCCAGTACTTC

d_gene: NA
v_gene: TRBV7-7
abundance: few
j_gene: TRBJ2-3
CDR3aa: CASSLKAGADTQYF
CDR3nt: TGTGCTAGCAGCTTGAAGGCCGGAGCAGATACGCAGTATTTT

d_gene: TRBD1
v_gene: TRBV20-1
abundance: NA
j_gene: TRBJ1-4
CDR3aa: CSASPTGINEKLFF
CDR3nt: TGCAGTGCTAGCCCGACAGGGATAAATGAAAAACTGTTTTTT

d_gene: NA
v_gene: TRBV5-4
abundance: NA
j_gene: TRBJ2-4
CDR3aa: CASSLATTSTKNIQYF
CDR3nt: TGTGCCAGCAGCTTGGCGACTACTAGTACCAAAAACATTCAGTACTTC

d_gene: TRBD2
v_gene: TRBV20-1
abundance: few
j_gene: TRBJ2-5
CDR3aa: CSARRLAAEQYF
CDR3nt: TGCAGTGCTAGAAGACTAGCGGCAGAGCAGTACTTC

d_gene: NA
v_gene: TRBV12-3/TRBV12-4
abundance: NA
j_gene: TRBJ1-1
CDR3aa: CASSFSGEGTEAFF
CDR3nt: TGTGCCAGCAGTTTCTCGGGGGAGGGAACTGAAGCTTTCTTT

d_gene: NA
v_gene: TRBV20-1
abundance: NA
j_gene: TRBJ2-7
CDR3aa: CSAIQDITYEQYF
CDR3nt: TGCAGTGCTATACAGGACATCACCTACGAGCAGTACTTC

d_gene: TRBD2
v_gene: TRBV20-1
abundance: NA
j_gene: TRBJ2-3
CDR3aa: CSAPLLAGVFTDTQYF
CDR3nt: TGCAGTGCCCCGTTACTAGCGGGAGTATTCACAGATACGCAGTATTTT

d_gene: NA
v_gene: TRBV7-8
abundance: NA
j_gene: TRBJ2-5
CDR3aa: CASSRTRTDQETQYF
CDR3nt: TGTGCCAGCAGCCGCACCAGGACAGACCAAGAGACCCAGTACTTC

d_gene: TRBD2
v_gene: TRBV20-1
abundance: NA
j_gene: TRBJ2-7
CDR3aa: CSARSHGGLLEQYF
CDR3nt: TGCAGTGCTAGATCACACGGGGGGTTACTCGAGCAGTACTTC

d_gene: NA
v_gene: TRBV12-3/TRBV12-4
abundance: NA
j_gene: TRBJ2-7
CDR3aa: CASSLAGRRAYEQYF
CDR3nt: TGTGCCAGCAGTTTAGCGGGGCGACGGGCTTACGAGCAGTACTTC

d_gene: NA
v_gene: TRBV20-1
abundance: few
j_gene: TRBJ2-5
CDR3aa: CSAREWETQYF
CDR3nt: TGCAGTGCTAGAGAGTGGGAGACCCAGTACTTC

d_gene: TRBD2
v_gene: TRBV24-1
abundance: NA
j_gene: TRBJ2-4
CDR3aa: CATPKRDPRREAKNIQYF
CDR3nt: TGTGCCACCCCTAAGCGGGATCCCAGGAGGGAGGCCAAAAACATTCAGTACTTC

d_gene: NA
v_gene: TRBV20-1
abundance: NA
j_gene: TRBJ2-5
CDR3aa: CSARGPPSETQYF
CDR3nt: TGCAGTGCTAGAGGCCCCCCCTCAGAGACCCAGTACTTC

d_gene: TRBD1
v_gene: TRBV12-3/TRBV12-4
abundance: NA
j_gene: TRBJ1-1
CDR3aa: CASSLDRGWTEAFF
CDR3nt: TGTGCCAGCAGTTTGGACAGGGGATGGACTGAAGCTTTCTTT

d_gene: NA
v_gene: TRBV6-1
abundance: NA
j_gene: TRBJ2-7
CDR3aa: CASSAPGTWHEQYF
CDR3nt: TGTGCCAGCAGCGCCCCCGGGACTTGGCACGAGCAGTACTTC

d_gene: TRBD1
v_gene: TRBV5-1
abundance: NA
j_gene: TRBJ2-2
CDR3aa: CASSMTGINTGELFF
CDR3nt: TGCGCCAGCAGCATGACAGGGATTAACACCGGGGAGCTGTTTTTT

d_gene: NA
v_gene: TRBV10-3
abundance: NA
j_gene: TRBJ1-1
CDR3aa: CAISTLERNTEAFF
CDR3nt: TGTGCCATCAGTACCCTGGAGAGGAACACTGAAGCTTTCTTT

d_gene: NA
v_gene: TRBV9
abundance: few
j_gene: TRBJ2-5
CDR3aa: CASSVGAGYQETQYF
CDR3nt: TGTGCCAGCAGCGTCGGGGCAGGGTACCAAGAGACCCAGTACTTC

d_gene: NA
v_gene: TRBV11-2
abundance: NA
j_gene: TRBJ1-1
CDR3aa: CASSLGRDSTEAFF
CDR3nt: TGTGCCAGCAGCTTAGGTAGGGATTCCACTGAAGCTTTCTTT